Listed below are T cell receptor beta chains from one sample, sequenced in a study of cytomegalovirus exposure and HLA in healthy donors. TCRdb keeps only in-frame clones here, not all; method: immunoSEQ multiplex PCR. In the table there are 78,000 or so clones, roughly 83% of which are singletons. Specimen: PBMCs. The receptors stem from a woman between 50 and 59 years old in good health and CMV-seronegative. CDR3s include the opening cysteine and the closing phenylalanine or tryptophan. The D gene is left open where the match is weak. Where a row states a size, it is once, few, many or the class of an expanded clone; other rows omit it.

>TRBV21-1|.|TRBJ1-1|.
CASSKALFGTGRNTEAFF
TGTGCCAGCAGCAAAGCGCTTTTTGGAACAGGCCGGAACACTGAAGCTTTCTTT
>TRBV7-9|.|TRBJ2-2|.
CASRSLPGNTGELFF
TGTGCCAGCAGATCCCTCCCAGGGAACACCGGGGAGCTGTTTTTT
>TRBV2|.|TRBJ1-4|few
CASSETGYEKLFF
TGTGCCAGCAGTGAAACAGGGTACGAAAAACTGTTTTTT
>TRBV5-1|.|TRBJ1-1|.
CASSYGTETKRNTEAFF
TGCGCCAGCAGCTACGGGACTGAAACTAAGAGGAACACTGAAGCTTTCTTT
>TRBV7-8|TRBD1|TRBJ2-1|.
CASSLDPGTGTYNEQFF
TGTGCCAGCAGCCTCGACCCCGGGACAGGAACCTACAATGAGCAGTTCTTC
>TRBV5-6|TRBD1|TRBJ1-5|few
CASSNGQGPYQPQHF
TGTGCCAGCAGCAACGGACAGGGCCCCTATCAGCCCCAGCATTTT
>TRBV5-4|TRBD1|TRBJ1-1|.
CASSLDGTGDEAFF
TGTGCCAGCAGCTTGGACGGGACAGGGGATGAAGCTTTCTTT
>TRBV29-1|TRBD1|TRBJ1-5|.
CSVSTGVLSGNQPQHF
TGCAGCGTTAGCACAGGGGTTCTTTCTGGCAATCAGCCCCAGCATTTT
>TRBV27|.|TRBJ2-1|.
CASSLGSGSYNEQFF
TGTGCCAGCAGTTTGGGGAGCGGGTCCTACAATGAGCAGTTCTTC
>TRBV9|TRBD2|TRBJ2-1|few
CASSVGLAGGSYNEQFF
TGTGCCAGCAGCGTAGGGTTAGCGGGGGGCTCCTACAATGAGCAGTTCTTC
>TRBV7-2|.|TRBJ1-4|.
CASRQDYSGFEKLFF
TGTGCCAGCAGACAAGATTACAGTGGGTTTGAAAAACTGTTTTTT
>TRBV19|TRBD2|TRBJ2-2|.
CASNQPRTSVDGELFF
TGTGCCAGTAACCAGCCTCGGACTAGCGTGGACGGGGAGCTGTTTTTT
>TRBV7-2|TRBD1|TRBJ1-2|.
CASQGADNYGYTF
TGTGCCTCCCAGGGGGCGGACAACTATGGCTACACCTTC
>TRBV10-2|.|TRBJ2-3|.
CASSFTGDTQYF
TGCGCCAGCAGTTTTACAGGAGATACGCAGTATTTT
>TRBV7-8|.|TRBJ1-2|.
CASSLEPSSYGYTF
TGTGCCAGCAGCTTAGAACCTTCTAGCTATGGCTACACCTTC
>TRBV5-4|TRBD1|TRBJ1-1|.
CASSRRGQGRVMNTEAFF
TGTGCCAGCAGTCGTCGTGGACAGGGCCGCGTCATGAACACTGAAGCTTTCTTT
>TRBV5-6|TRBD1|TRBJ1-2|.
CASSSSGTDASGYTF
TGTGCCAGCAGCTCCTCCGGGACAGATGCTTCTGGCTACACCTTC
>TRBV5-1|TRBD1|TRBJ1-2|.
CASSLPGTGNSYTF
TGCGCCAGCAGCTTGCCCGGGACAGGGAACAGCTACACCTTC
>TRBV7-9|TRBD1|TRBJ1-2|.
CASSLGTPGQGANYGYTF
TGTGCCAGCAGCTTAGGAACCCCGGGACAGGGGGCGAACTATGGCTACACCTTC
>TRBV11-2|TRBD2|TRBJ2-3|.
CASSSGLAGGFSDTQYF
TGTGCCAGCAGCTCGGGACTAGCGGGAGGGTTCTCTGATACGCAGTATTTT
>TRBV7-9|.|TRBJ1-3|once
CASSVAWGREGNTIYF
TGTGCCAGCAGCGTGGCCTGGGGGCGCGAGGGAAACACCATATATTTT
>TRBV4-2|TRBD2|TRBJ2-2|.
CASSQASGDYGELFF
TGTGCCAGCAGCCAAGCTAGCGGGGATTACGGGGAGCTGTTTTTT
>TRBV18|.|TRBJ2-1|.
CASSPGGASYNEQFF
TGTGCCAGCTCACCAGGCGGCGCTTCCTACAATGAGCAGTTCTTC
>TRBV5-1|TRBD1|TRBJ2-7|.
CASSLGRDRGRYEQYF
TGCGCCAGCAGCTTGGGTCGGGACAGGGGGCGATACGAGCAGTACTTC
>TRBV4-2|.|TRBJ2-2|.
CASSQDRANTGELFF
TGTGCCAGCAGCCAAGATCGCGCAAACACCGGGGAGCTGTTTTTT
>TRBV6-6|TRBD1|TRBJ2-1|.
CASGTGETYNEQFF
TGTGCCAGCGGAACAGGGGAAACCTACAATGAGCAGTTCTTC
>TRBV19|TRBD1|TRBJ1-1|.
CASSIGLTGWDTEAFF
TGTGCCAGTAGTATAGGGCTGACAGGGTGGGACACTGAAGCTTTCTTT
>TRBV29-1|.|TRBJ1-3|.
CSVEDLTGTVSGNTIYF
TGCAGCGTTGAAGATCTTACAGGGACGGTCTCTGGAAACACCATATATTTT
>TRBV14|.|TRBJ1-3|.
CASSPRRFEGSGNTIYF
TGTGCCAGCAGCCCCCGGAGATTTGAGGGCTCTGGAAACACCATATATTTT
>TRBV5-1|.|TRBJ1-1|once
CASSLFDMNTEAFF
TGCGCCAGCAGCTTGTTCGACATGAACACTGAAGCTTTCTTT
>TRBV5-1|TRBD2|TRBJ2-5|.
CASSFTPGTSGQETQYF
TGCGCCAGCAGCTTCACCCCAGGGACTAGCGGACAAGAGACCCAGTACTTC
>TRBV28|TRBD1|TRBJ2-7|.
CASSLYGTGSSYEQYF
TGTGCCAGCAGTTTATACGGGACAGGGAGCTCCTACGAGCAGTACTTC
>TRBV6-6|.|TRBJ2-1|.
CASSYSRAGNEQFF
TGTGCCAGCAGTTACAGCAGAGCGGGTAATGAGCAGTTCTTC
>TRBV18|TRBD1|TRBJ2-7|.
CASSQRQDRGGEQYF
TGTGCCAGCTCACAACGGCAGGACAGGGGTGGCGAGCAGTACTTC
>TRBV2|TRBD1|TRBJ1-1|.
CAGQVGTGVMNTEAFF
TGTGCCGGCCAAGTAGGGACAGGGGTAATGAACACTGAAGCTTTCTTT
>TRBV6-5|.|TRBJ2-2|.
CASSYDQGTIPGELFF
TGTGCCAGCAGTTACGACCAAGGGACAATTCCCGGGGAGCTGTTTTTT
>TRBV7-9|TRBD1|TRBJ1-1|.
CASSLPGGETEAFF
TGTGCCAGCAGCTTACCAGGGGGCGAGACTGAAGCTTTCTTT
>TRBV5-5|.|TRBJ2-5|.
CASSFNLETQYF
TGTGCCAGCAGCTTTAATTTGGAGACCCAGTACTTC
>TRBV2|TRBD2|TRBJ2-3|.
CASSGGGLAYTDTQYF
TGTGCCAGCAGTGGGGGTGGACTAGCGTATACAGATACGCAGTATTTT
>TRBV7-9|.|TRBJ2-5|.
CASSSRDYQETQYF
TGTGCCAGCAGCTCCCGGGACTACCAAGAGACCCAGTACTTC